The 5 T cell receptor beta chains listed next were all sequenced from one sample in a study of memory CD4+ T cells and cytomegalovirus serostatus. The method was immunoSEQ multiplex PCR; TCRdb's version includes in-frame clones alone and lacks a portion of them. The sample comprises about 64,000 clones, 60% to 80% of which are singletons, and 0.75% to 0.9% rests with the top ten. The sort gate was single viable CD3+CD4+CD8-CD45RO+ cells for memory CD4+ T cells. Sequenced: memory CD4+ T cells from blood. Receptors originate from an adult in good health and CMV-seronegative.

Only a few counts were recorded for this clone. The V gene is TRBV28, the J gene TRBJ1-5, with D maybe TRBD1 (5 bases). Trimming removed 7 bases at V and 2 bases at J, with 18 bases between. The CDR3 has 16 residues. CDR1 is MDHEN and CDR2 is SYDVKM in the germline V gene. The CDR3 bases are TGTGCCAGCACTCCCGGTGGGGGAATGGGCAATCAGCCCCAGCATTTT. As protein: CASTPGGGMGNQPQHF. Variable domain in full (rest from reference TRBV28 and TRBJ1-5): DVKVTQSSRYLVKRTGEKVFLECVQDMDHENMFWYRQDPGLGLRLIYFSYDVKMKEKGDIPEGYSVSREKKERFSLILESASTNQTSMYLCASTPGGGMGNQPQHFGDGTRLSIL.

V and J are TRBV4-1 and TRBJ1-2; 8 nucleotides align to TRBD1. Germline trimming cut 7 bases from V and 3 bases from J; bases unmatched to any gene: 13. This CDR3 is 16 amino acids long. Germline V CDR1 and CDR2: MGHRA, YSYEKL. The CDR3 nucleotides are TGCGCCAGCAATTCAGGGGGCCTTAAGGGATACTATGGCTACACCTTC. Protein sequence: CASNSGGLKGYYGYTF.

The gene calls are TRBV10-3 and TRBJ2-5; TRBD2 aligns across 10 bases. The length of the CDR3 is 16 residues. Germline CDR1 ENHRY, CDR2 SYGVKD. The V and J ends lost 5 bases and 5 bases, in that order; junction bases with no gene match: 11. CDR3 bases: TGTGCCATCAGTAGAATGACTAGCGGGTCGGGGGAGACCCAGTACTTC. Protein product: CAISRMTSGSGETQYF.

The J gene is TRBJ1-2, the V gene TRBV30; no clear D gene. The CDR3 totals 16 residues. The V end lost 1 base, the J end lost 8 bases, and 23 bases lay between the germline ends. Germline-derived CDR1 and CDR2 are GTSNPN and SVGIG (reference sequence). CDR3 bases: TGTGCCTGGAGTGCCCCCTGGGGAAAACTATGGCTGGGCTACACCTTC. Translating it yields CAWSAPWGKLWLGYTF.

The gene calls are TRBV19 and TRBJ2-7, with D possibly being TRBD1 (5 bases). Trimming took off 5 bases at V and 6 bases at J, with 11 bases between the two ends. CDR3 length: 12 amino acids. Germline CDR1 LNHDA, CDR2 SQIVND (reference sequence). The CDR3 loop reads CASSRTGSEQYF. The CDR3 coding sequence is TGTGCCAGTAGTCGCACAGGATCCGAGCAGTACTTC.